Reported below is one T cell receptor beta chain. This entry is derived from a study of blood T cell repertoires in COVID-19. Study details: Samples taken during acute and convalescent COVID-19 were collected in the United States, Italy and Spain.

Germline loops: CDR1 SGHTA, CDR2 FQGNSA. J was trimmed by 3 bases and V by 1 base; bases with no gene match: 8. The CDR3 totals 16 residues. Authors' analysis steps: Amplified reference gene primers provided the basis for estimating nucleated cell counts. Method: immunoSEQ multiplex PCR; TCRdb's copy keeps in-frame clones and lacks some. V, J and clone size are taken as reported in that table, and D and trimming were inferred from the DNA itself. Found here are around 140,000 clones, more than 70% of them singletons; the top ten hold 25% to 30%. The chain recombines TRBV7-2 with TRBJ1-2, with TRBD1 identical over 7 bases. The clonotype comes from a human donor in a cohort sampled during active COVID-19. The sample consisted of peripheral blood. CDR3 DNA sequence: TGTGCCAGCAGCTTAGTTCGAGGGGGCGAGGACTATGGCTACACCTTC. Translated, it gives CASSLVRGGEDYGYTF.